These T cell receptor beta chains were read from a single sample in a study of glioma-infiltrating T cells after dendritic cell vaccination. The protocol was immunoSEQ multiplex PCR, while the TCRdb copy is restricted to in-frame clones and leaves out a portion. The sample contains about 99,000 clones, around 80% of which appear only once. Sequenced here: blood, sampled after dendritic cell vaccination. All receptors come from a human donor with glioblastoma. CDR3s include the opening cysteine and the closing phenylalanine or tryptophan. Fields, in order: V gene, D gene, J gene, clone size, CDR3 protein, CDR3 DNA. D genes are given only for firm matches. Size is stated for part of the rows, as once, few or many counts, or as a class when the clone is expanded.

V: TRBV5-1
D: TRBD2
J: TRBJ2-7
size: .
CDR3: CASSRGLSPYEQYF
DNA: TGCGCCAGCAGCAGGGGACTATCCCCCTACGAGCAGTACTTC

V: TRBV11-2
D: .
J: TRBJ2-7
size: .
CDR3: CASAIHRVSYEQYF
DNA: TGTGCCAGCGCAATACACAGGGTCTCCTACGAGCAGTACTTC

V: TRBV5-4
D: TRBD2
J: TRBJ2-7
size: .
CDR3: CASSGTGTTTYEQYF
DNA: TGTGCCAGCAGCGGCACCGGGACTACAACCTACGAGCAGTACTTC

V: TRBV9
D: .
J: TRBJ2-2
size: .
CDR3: CASRSPGGELFF
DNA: TGTGCCAGCAGGTCCCCAGGGGGGGAGCTGTTTTTT

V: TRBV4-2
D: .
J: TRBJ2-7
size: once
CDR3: CASSQGAVTYEQYF
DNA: TGTGCCAGCAGCCAAGGGGCCGTCACCTACGAGCAGTACTTC

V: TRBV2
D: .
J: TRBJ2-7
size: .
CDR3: CASRLITYEQYF
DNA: TGTGCCAGCAGACTAATAACTTACGAGCAGTACTTC

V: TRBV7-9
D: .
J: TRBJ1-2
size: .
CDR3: CASSRHPNYGYTF
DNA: TGTGCCAGCAGCAGACACCCTAACTATGGCTACACCTTC

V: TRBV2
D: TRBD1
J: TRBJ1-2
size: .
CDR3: CASSGGTVNDNF
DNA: TGTGCCAGCAGTGGGGGGACAGTCAATGATAACTTC

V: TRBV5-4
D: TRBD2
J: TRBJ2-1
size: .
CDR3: CASTSGLAGSSYNEQFF
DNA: TGTGCCAGCACCTCGGGACTAGCGGGAAGCTCCTACAATGAGCAGTTCTTC

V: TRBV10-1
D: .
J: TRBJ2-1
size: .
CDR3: CASSESAGEINEQFF
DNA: TGCGCCAGCAGTGAGTCGGCAGGGGAGATCAATGAGCAGTTCTTC

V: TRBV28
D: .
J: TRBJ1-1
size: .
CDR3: CASSLWDSLNTEAFF
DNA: TGTGCCAGCAGTTTATGGGACAGCTTGAACACTGAAGCTTTCTTT

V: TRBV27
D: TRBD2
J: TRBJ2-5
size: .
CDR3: CASSLITGGTQETQYF
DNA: TGTGCCAGCAGTTTAATAACGGGGGGGACTCAAGAGACCCAGTACTTC

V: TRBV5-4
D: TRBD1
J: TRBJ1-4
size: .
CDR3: CASSLRTGDEKLFF
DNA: TGTGCCAGCAGCCTACGGACAGGGGATGAAAAACTGTTTTTT

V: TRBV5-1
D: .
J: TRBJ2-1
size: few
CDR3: CASRLDLGSYNEQFF
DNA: TGCGCCAGCAGACTAGACTTAGGCTCCTACAATGAGCAGTTCTTC

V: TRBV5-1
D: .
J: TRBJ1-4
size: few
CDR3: CASSPVLGRSEKLFF
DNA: TGCGCCAGCAGCCCGGTCCTAGGCCGGTCTGAAAAACTGTTTTTT

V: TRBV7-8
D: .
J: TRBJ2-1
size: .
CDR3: CASSPGDLGGNEQFF
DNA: TGTGCCAGCAGCCCAGGGGACCTAGGGGGCAATGAGCAGTTCTTC

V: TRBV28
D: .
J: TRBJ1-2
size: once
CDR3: CASSHPTQGRYGYTF
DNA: TGTGCCAGCAGCCATCCCACACAGGGTCGGTATGGCTACACCTTC

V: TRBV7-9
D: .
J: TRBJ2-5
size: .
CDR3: CASSSPRERPVETQYF
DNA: TGTGCCAGCAGCTCCCCGCGTGAGAGGCCGGTGGAGACCCAGTACTTC

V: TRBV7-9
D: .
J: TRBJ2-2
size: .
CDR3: CASSLGGLANTGELFF
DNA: TGTGCCAGCAGCCTAGGGGGGCTCGCGAACACCGGGGAGCTGTTTTTT

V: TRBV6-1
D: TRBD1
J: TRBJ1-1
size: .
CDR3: CASGSGQQNTEAFF
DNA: TGTGCCAGCGGCTCGGGACAGCAGAACACTGAAGCTTTCTTT

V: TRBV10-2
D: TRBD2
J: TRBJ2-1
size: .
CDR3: CASRTGTSGYNEQFF
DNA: TGCGCCAGCAGAACCGGGACTAGCGGGTACAATGAGCAGTTCTTC

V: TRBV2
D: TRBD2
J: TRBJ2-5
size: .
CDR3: CASSESGGYQETQYF
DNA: TGTGCCAGCAGTGAAAGCGGGGGGTACCAAGAGACCCAGTACTTC

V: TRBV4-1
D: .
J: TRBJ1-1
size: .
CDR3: CASSPPRETEAFF
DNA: TGCGCCAGCAGCCCACCTCGGGAGACTGAAGCTTTCTTT

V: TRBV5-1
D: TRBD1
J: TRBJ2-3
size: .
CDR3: CASSWGRGFSTDTQYF
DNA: TGCGCCAGCAGCTGGGGCAGGGGGTTTAGCACAGATACGCAGTATTTT

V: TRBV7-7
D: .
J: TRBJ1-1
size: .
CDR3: CASSLDRNTEAFF
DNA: TGTGCTAGCAGCTTAGACAGGAACACTGAAGCTTTCTTT

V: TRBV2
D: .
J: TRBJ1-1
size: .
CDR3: CASTGGYTSEAEAFF
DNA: TGTGCCAGCACGGGTGGTTACACATCGGAAGCTGAAGCTTTCTTT

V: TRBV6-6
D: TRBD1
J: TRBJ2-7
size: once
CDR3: CASSYPGDRFYEQYF
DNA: TGTGCCAGCAGTTATCCGGGGGACAGGTTCTACGAGCAGTACTTC

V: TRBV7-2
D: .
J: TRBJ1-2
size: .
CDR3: CASSLVRGALDNYGYTF
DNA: TGTGCCAGCAGCTTAGTTCGGGGGGCTCTGGATAACTATGGCTACACCTTC

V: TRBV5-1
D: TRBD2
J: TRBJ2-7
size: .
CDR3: CASSLALAGTYEQYF
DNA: TGCGCCAGCAGCTTGGCCCTAGCGGGTACCTACGAGCAGTACTTC

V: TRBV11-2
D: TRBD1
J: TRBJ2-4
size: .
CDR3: CASSLETGAAKNIQYF
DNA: TGTGCCAGCAGCTTGGAGACAGGGGCAGCCAAAAACATTCAGTACTTC

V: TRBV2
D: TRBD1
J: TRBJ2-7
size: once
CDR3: CASRDEQGAMDEQYF
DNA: TGTGCCAGCAGGGACGAACAGGGGGCGATGGACGAGCAGTACTTC

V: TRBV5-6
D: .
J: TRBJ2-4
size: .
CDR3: CASSSPLAKNIQYF
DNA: TGTGCCAGCAGCTCCCCCCTAGCCAAAAACATTCAGTACTTC

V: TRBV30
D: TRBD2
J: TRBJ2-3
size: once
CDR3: CAWTSGSTDTQYF
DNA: TGTGCCTGGACTAGCGGCAGCACAGATACGCAGTATTTT

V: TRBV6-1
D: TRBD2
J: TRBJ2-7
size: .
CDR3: CASMGTSTYEQYF
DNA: TGTGCCAGCATGGGGACTAGTACCTACGAGCAGTACTTC

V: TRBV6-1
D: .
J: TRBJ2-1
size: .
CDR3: CASSDQTDTGYNEQFF
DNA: TGTGCCAGCAGTGATCAGACAGACACAGGGTACAATGAGCAGTTCTTC

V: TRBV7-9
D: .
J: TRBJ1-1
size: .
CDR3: CASSGTGTLVYTEAFF
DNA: TGTGCCAGCAGCGGTACCGGGACTTTAGTGTACACTGAAGCTTTCTTT

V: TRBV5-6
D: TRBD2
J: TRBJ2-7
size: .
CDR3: CASSLVPSGGYEQYF
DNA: TGTGCCAGCAGCTTGGTTCCTAGCGGGGGTTACGAGCAGTACTTC

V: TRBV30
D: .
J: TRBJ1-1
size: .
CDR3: CAWRGTTEAFF
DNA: TGTGCCTGGAGAGGGACAACTGAAGCTTTCTTT

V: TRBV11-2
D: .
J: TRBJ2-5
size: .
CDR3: CASSPEGQRSHF
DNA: TGTGCCAGCAGCCCGGAGGGACAGCGATCCCACTTC

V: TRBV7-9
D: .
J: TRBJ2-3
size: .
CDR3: CASSFNPSSDTQYF
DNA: TGTGCCAGCAGCTTTAATCCTAGCTCAGATACGCAGTATTTT

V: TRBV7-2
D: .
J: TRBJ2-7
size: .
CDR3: CASSLWTAAYEQYF
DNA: TGTGCCAGCAGCTTATGGACAGCAGCCTACGAGCAGTACTTC